The sequence of this T cell receptor (beta chain) was determined in a study of blood T cell repertoires in COVID-19. Study-level information: Both acute and convalescent COVID-19 samples were obtained from the United States, Italy and Spain.

Germline V CDR1 and CDR2: SNHLY, FYNNEI. The germline V and J ends were trimmed by 6 bases and 0 bases, with 6 bases remaining between them. The CDR3 sequence is 12 residues long. This table comes from immunoSEQ multiplex PCR, and its TCRdb copy is limited to in-frame clones, with some not included. The repertoire holds over 45,000 clones, with more than 75% as singletons. The sample comprised peripheral blood. The V gene is TRBV2, the J gene TRBJ2-7; D ambiguous. The sequence was collected from a man older than 75 in a cohort sampled during active COVID-19. CDR3 sequence reads: CASRTDSYEQYF. The CDR3 DNA reads TGTGCCAGCAGAACAGACTCCTACGAGCAGTACTTC.